The 20 T cell receptor beta chains below were found in one sample sequenced in a study of shared clonotypes between healthy human individuals. Positive CCR7 selection of CD45RO-negative cells yielded the naive CD8 cells, and terminally differentiated effector memory CD45RA+ cells were excluded. Using immunoSEQ multiplex PCR, the repertoire was profiled, and TCRdb retains in-frame clones only, with some absent. Of some 2,100,000 clones in the sample, about 92% were seen once. The sequencing input was naive CD8+ T cells from PBMCs. The origin of the receptors is a man in his late teens or twenties in good health. Some clones in this sample may be carry-over from other donors' samples.

Written as DNA, the CDR3 is TGTGCCAGCAGCTTAGGAACGAGGTTGCGAGCGGGAGCGGTGAGCTCCTACGAGCAGTACTTC. Its protein is CASSLGTRLRAGAVSSYEQYF. J is TRBJ2-7 and V is TRBV7-8; 8 bases fit TRBD2. Germline values: CDR1 SGHVS, CDR2 FQNEAQ. With 1 base clipped from V and 0 bases from J, the junction kept 20 bases outside the gene matches. The CDR3 runs 21 residues.

Here the CDR3 DNA reads TGTGCCAGCACCGAGACAGGGAAAGCCTACGAGCAGTACTTC. Residues: CASTETGKAYEQYF. This chain joins TRBV27 and TRBJ2-7; the match to TRBD1 covers 7 bases. CDR1 and CDR2 from the germline V gene are MNHEY and SMNVEV (reference sequence). The CDR3 has 14 residues. Losses at the gene ends were 7 bases for V and 2 bases for J; bases not matched to a gene: 8.

Worth noting for this clone: The same CDR3 also results from other DNA sequences found in this sample. V usage is TRBV9 and J usage is TRBJ1-1; D remains ambiguous. Per the germline V gene, CDR1 is SGDLS and CDR2 is YYNGEE. Trimming pared 0 bases from V and 7 bases from J, leaving 7 bases between. The length of the CDR3 is 12 residues. This chain's CDR3 is CASSVAGSEAFF. CDR3 nucleotide sequence: TGTGCCAGCAGCGTAGCGGGAAGTGAAGCTTTCTTT.

There are a few counts of this clone. The CDR3 region is CASSLAGAYEAFF. CDR3 nucleotides: TGTGCCAGCAGCTTAGCAGGGGCATATGAAGCTTTCTTT. V is TRBV13 and J is TRBJ1-1; D possibly corresponds to TRBD1 (6 bases). CDR3 length equals 13 residues. Trimming cost V 1 base and J 7 bases, with 10 bases left between them. CDR1 and CDR2 from the germline V gene are PRHDT and FYEKMQ (reference sequence).

This chain joins TRBV30 and TRBJ2-4; D is perhaps TRBD1 or TRBD2 (5 bases each). Germline loops: CDR1 GTSNPN, CDR2 SVGIG (reference sequence). The CDR3 has 15 amino acids. Trimming left V 2 bases short and J 3 bases short, with 14 bases between. CDR3 sequence (DNA): TGTGCCTGGAGTTCCCAGGGTGAGGGCAAAAACATTCAGTACTTC. This codes for CAWSSQGEGKNIQYF.

The gene calls are TRBV28 and TRBJ2-5; D could derive from TRBD1 or TRBD2 (6 bases each). The DNA end is a closer match to TRBJ2-7, so the J assignment may be wrong. The CDR3 consists of 15 residues. Germline V CDR1 and CDR2: MDHEN, SYDVKM. The CDR3 loop reads CASTVGGQISYEQYF. CDR3 DNA sequence: TGTGCCAGCACAGTGGGGGGCCAAATCTCCTACGAGCAGTACTTC.

V and J are TRBV6-1 and TRBJ1-2; D unresolved. V dropped 1 base and J dropped 4 bases, with 13 bases sitting between them. The CDR3 totals 15 residues. CDR1 MNHNS and CDR2 SASEGT come from the germline V gene. This CDR3 is CASSEVVGSGYGYTF. CDR3 sequence (DNA): TGTGCCAGCAGTGAAGTAGTGGGGAGTGGCTATGGCTACACCTTC.

This sequence joins TRBV6-1 and TRBJ1-2, with TRBD1 matching 7 bases. The CDR3 is made up of 15 amino acids. J lost 5 bases, V lost 4 bases, and 10 bases had no gene match. The V gene's germline CDR1 is MNHNS and CDR2 SASEGT. The CDR3 here is CASSGSEGALYGYTF. The CDR3 nucleotides are TGTGCCAGCAGTGGGTCGGAGGGGGCCCTTTATGGCTACACCTTC.

Regarding this clone: Other DNA sequences in this sample translate to the same CDR3. CDR3 nucleotides: TGTGCCAGCAGCTGGGACAGAGGGTACGAGCAGTACTTC. Translated: CASSWDRGYEQYF. This chain links TRBV5-6 with TRBJ2-7; 7 nucleotides match TRBD1. Germline loops: CDR1 SGHDT, CDR2 YYEEEE. With 3 bases clipped from V and 4 bases from J, the junction kept 4 bases outside the gene matches. This CDR3 contains 13 residues. The whole variable domain, remainder taken from reference TRBV5-6 and TRBJ2-7, is DAGVTQSPTHLIKTRGQQVTLRCSPKSGHDTVSWYQQALGQGPQFIFQYYEEEERQRGNFPDRFSGHQFPNYSSELNVNALLLGDSALYLCASSWDRGYEQYFGPGTRLTVT.

The CDR3 bases are TGCGCCAGCAGCTTGGGCCAAACGTCCGAGCAGTACTTC. The encoded protein is CASSLGQTSEQYF. The chain links TRBV5-1 to TRBJ2-7; no clear D. This CDR3 region has 13 residues. Germline CDR1 reads SGHRS; CDR2 reads YFSETQ. V was shortened by 0 bases and J by 6 bases, with 10 bases between the two germline ends.

The CDR3 protein is CASSPTPWGTSYEQYF. DNA for the CDR3: TGTGCCAGCAGTCCTACCCCCTGGGGGACCTCCTACGAGCAGTACTTC. The rearrangement joins TRBV28 to TRBJ2-7; perhaps D is TRBD1 or TRBD2 (5 bases each). Germline CDR1 is MDHEN and CDR2 is SYDVKM. V was cut by 5 bases and J by 0 bases, with 17 bases left in between. This CDR3 contains 16 residues.

CDR3 amino acids: CASSSTGDPGQPQHF. CDR3 coding DNA: TGTGCCAGCAGTTCAACAGGGGACCCTGGTCAGCCCCAGCATTTT. This chain connects TRBV6-5 to TRBJ1-5; 7 bases line up with TRBD1. Per germline, CDR1 MNHEY and CDR2 SVGAGI. The V segment lost 4 bases and the J segment 6 bases; nucleotides outside the gene matches: 9. The CDR3 sequence is 15 residues long.

The rearrangement joins TRBV27 to TRBJ2-1; the match to TRBD2 covers 12 bases. The germline CDR1 and CDR2 sequences are MNHEY and SMNVEV (reference sequence). The CDR3 has 15 residues. After removal of 5 bases from V and 7 bases from J, the junction contained 6 bases not matched to a gene. The CDR3 DNA is TGTGCCAGCAGTCCCAGACTAGCGGGAGAGAATGAGCAGTTCTTC. It translates to CASSPRLAGENEQFF.

Of note for this clone: One end of the junction varies from germline; a read error may be responsible. This chain links TRBV11-1 with TRBJ2-3; 9 nucleotides align to TRBD2. Germline V gene data show CDR1 as SGHAT and CDR2 as FQDESV (reference sequence). This CDR3 contains 14 residues. The CDR3 region is CASSGGTSKDTQYF. CDR3 DNA: TGTGCCAGCAGCGGCGGGACTAGCAAAGATACGCAGTATTTT.

The V gene is TRBV28, the J gene TRBJ1-3, with D tentatively TRBD1 (5 bases). Germline V CDR1 and CDR2: MDHEN, SYDVKM. Trimming shortened V by 6 bases and J by 4 bases, and 28 bases separated the two germline ends. The CDR3 is 19 residues long. The CDR3 nucleotides read TGTGCCAGCAGCGACGGGACCATCATTATTCTAGCTGAGGGAAACACCATATATTTT. It codes for CASSDGTIIILAEGNTIYF.

This clone was counted once. This chain joins TRBV18 and TRBJ1-2; the D gene is possibly TRBD1 (6 bases). V dropped 9 bases and J dropped 0 bases, with 20 bases sitting between them. This CDR3 comprises 16 residues. Germline V gives CDR1 KGHSH, CDR2 LQKENI. The CDR3 nucleotides are TGTGCCAGTGGGGGCAGGGACCCCTTTACTAACTATGGCTACACCTTC. Encoded protein: CASGGRDPFTNYGYTF.

This clone was observed a single time. This chain connects TRBV9 to TRBJ2-3, with TRBD2 matching 8 bases. This CDR3 has 16 residues. Germline CDR1 and CDR2: SGDLS and YYNGEE. V was pared by 4 bases and J by 1 base, with 8 bases of the junction left unmatched. This chain's CDR3 is CASSPPSGSGTDTQYF. The CDR3, as DNA: TGTGCCAGCAGCCCCCCCAGCGGGAGCGGCACAGATACGCAGTATTTT.

The chain uses TRBV7-9 and TRBJ1-2; D might be TRBD1 (5 bases). V was pared by 5 bases and J by 2 bases, with 12 bases between. The CDR3 covers 14 residues. Germline values: CDR1 SEHNR, CDR2 FQNEAQ (reference sequence). Written as DNA, the CDR3 is TGTGCCAGCAGCCCCCGGGACCGAAACTATGGCTACACCTTC. This translates into CASSPRDRNYGYTF. Full variable domain (rest looked up from reference TRBV7-9 and TRBJ1-2): DTGVSQNPRHKITKRGQNVTFRCDPISEHNRLYWYRQTLGQGPEFLTYFQNEAQLEKSRLLSDRFSAERPKGSFSTLEIQRTEQGDSAMYLCASSPRDRNYGYTFGSGTRLTVV.

In DNA, the CDR3 is TGTGCCAGCAGCTTGACTAGCGGTAAAAACATTCAGTACTTC. As protein: CASSLTSGKNIQYF. The rearrangement links TRBV5-6 to TRBJ2-4; the match to TRBD2 covers 8 bases. With V trimmed by 1 base and J by 4 bases, 1 base remained unmatched. Germline CDR1 reads SGHDT; CDR2 reads YYEEEE. The CDR3 runs to 14 residues.

This clone is a singleton in its sample. The V gene is TRBV19, the J gene TRBJ2-7, with D possibly matching TRBD1 (5 bases). Trimming cost V 0 bases and J 6 bases, with 9 bases left between them. The germline V gene encodes CDR1 LNHDA and CDR2 SQIVND (reference sequence). CDR3 length: 13 residues. The CDR3 loop is CASSIDGHFEQYF. CDR3 sequence (DNA): TGTGCCAGTAGTATAGACGGACACTTCGAGCAGTACTTC.